This T cell receptor beta chain was captured by sequencing in a study of radiotherapy plus CTLA-4 blockade in lung cancer. Trimming left V 1 base short and J 7 bases short, with 11 bases between. Germline V gene sequence: CDR1 MDHEN, CDR2 SYDVKM. CDR3 length: 14 amino acids. This clone was found a few times. The study treated chemo-refractory metastatic non-small-cell lung cancer patients with focal radiation plus ipilimumab CTLA-4 blockade. TCRdb keeps only in-frame clones here, not all; method: immunoSEQ multiplex PCR. The sample consists of tens of thousands of clones, 60% to 85% of them appearing once.

The receptor comes from a human donor with non-small cell lung cancer whose response to radiotherapy plus ipilimumab could not be evaluated. V gene TRBV28 combines with J gene TRBJ1-5; D may be TRBD1 (6 bases). The sequenced sample was peripheral blood, obtained from a patient treated with radiotherapy plus ipilimumab. The CDR3 bases are TGTGCCAGCAGTTTATTTACAGGGACGCAGCCCCAGCATTTT. Amino acids: CASSLFTGTQPQHF.